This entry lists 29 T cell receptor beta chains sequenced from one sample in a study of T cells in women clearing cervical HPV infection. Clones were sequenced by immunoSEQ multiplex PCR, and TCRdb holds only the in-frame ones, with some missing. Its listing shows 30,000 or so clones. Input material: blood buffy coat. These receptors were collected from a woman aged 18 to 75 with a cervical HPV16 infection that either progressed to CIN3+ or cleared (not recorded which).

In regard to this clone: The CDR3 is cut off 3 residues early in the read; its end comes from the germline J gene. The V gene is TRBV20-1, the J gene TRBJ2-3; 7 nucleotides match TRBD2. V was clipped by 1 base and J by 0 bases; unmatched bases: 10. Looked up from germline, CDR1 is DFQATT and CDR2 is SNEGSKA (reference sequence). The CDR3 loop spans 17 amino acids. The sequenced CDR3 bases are TGCAGTGCTAGAGGGAGCGGGATTTTTAGTAGCACAGATACG. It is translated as CSARGSGIFSSTDT. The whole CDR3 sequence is CSARGSGIFSSTDTQYF.

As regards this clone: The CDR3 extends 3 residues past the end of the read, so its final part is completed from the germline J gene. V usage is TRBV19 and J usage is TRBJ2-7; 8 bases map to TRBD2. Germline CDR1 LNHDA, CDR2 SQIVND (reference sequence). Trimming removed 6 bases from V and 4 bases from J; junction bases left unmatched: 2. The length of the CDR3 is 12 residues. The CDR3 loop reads CASSGTRYEQYF. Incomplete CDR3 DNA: TGTGCCAGTAGCGGGACTAGGTACGAG.

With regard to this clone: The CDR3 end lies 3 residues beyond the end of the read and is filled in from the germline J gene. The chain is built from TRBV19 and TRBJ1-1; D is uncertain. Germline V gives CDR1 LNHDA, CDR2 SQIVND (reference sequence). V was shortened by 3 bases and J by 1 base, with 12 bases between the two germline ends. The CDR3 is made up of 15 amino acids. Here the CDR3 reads CASSIRHWPNTEAFF. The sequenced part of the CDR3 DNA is TGTGCCAGTAGTATTCGACACTGGCCGAACACTGAA.

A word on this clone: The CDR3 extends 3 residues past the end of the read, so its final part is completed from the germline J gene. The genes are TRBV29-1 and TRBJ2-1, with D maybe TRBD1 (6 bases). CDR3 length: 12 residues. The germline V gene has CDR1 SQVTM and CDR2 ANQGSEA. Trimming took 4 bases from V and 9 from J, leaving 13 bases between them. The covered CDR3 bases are TGCAGCGTTGGGGACCCAGGGGTTGAG. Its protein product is CSVGDPGVE. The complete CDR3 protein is CSVGDPGVEQFF.

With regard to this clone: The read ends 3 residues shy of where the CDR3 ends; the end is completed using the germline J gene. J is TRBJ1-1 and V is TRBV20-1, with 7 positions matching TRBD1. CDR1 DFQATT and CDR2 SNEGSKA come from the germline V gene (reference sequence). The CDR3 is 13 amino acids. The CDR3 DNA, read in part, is TGCAGTGCTAGAGTGACAGGGAGGTGGTTA. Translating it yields CSARVTGRWL. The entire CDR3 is CSARVTGRWLAFF.

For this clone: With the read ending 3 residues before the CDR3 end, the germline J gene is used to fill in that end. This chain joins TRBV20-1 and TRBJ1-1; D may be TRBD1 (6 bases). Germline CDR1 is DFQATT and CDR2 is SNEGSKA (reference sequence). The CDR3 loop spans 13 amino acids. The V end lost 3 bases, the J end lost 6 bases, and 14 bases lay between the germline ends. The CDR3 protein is CSARRTRGAEAFF. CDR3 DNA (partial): TGCAGTGCTAGGCGCACCAGGGGAGCTGAA.

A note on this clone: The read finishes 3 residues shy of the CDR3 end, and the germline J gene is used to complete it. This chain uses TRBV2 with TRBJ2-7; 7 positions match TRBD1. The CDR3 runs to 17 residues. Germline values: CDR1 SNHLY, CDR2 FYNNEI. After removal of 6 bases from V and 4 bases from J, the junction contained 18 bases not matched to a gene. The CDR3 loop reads CASSRADTGTDVYEQYF. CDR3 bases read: TGTGCCAGCAGCCGCGCCGATACCGGGACAGATGTATACGAG.

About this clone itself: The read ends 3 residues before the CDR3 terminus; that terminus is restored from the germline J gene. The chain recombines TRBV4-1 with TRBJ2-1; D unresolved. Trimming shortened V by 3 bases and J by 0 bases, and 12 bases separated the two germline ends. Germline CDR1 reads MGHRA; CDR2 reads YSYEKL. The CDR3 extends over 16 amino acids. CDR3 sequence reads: CASSQPLVSSYNEQFF. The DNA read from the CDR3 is TGCGCCAGCAGCCAGCCACTCGTAAGCTCCTACAATGAG.

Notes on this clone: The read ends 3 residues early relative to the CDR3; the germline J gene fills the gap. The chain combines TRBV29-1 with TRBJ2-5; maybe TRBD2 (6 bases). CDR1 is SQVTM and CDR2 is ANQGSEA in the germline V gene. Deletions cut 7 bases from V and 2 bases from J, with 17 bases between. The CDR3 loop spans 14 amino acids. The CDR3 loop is CSAQGTREQETQYF. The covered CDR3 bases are TGCAGCGCGCAAGGTACGCGGGAACAAGAGACC.

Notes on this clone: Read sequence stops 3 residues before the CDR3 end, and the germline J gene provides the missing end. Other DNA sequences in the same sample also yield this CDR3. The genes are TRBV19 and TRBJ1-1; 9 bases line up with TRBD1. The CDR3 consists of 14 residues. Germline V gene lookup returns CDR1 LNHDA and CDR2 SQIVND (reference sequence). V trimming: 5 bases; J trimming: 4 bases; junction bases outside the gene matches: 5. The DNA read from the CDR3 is TGTGCCAGTAGTCCACGACAGGGGGGCACTGAA. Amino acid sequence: CASSPRQGGTE. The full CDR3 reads CASSPRQGGTEAFF.

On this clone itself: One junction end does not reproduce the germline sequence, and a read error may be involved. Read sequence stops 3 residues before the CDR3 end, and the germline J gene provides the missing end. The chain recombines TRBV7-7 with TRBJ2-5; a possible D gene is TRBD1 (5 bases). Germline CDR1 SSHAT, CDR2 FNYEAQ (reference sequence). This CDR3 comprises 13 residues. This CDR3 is CASSKRQGETQYF. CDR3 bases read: TGTGCTAGCAGCAAAAGGCAGGGAGAGACC.

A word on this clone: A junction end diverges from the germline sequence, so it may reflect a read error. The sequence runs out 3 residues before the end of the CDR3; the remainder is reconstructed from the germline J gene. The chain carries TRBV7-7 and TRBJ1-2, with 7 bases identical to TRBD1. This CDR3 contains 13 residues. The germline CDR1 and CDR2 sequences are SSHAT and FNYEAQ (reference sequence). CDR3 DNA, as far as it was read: TGTGCTAGCAGCTTAGCGCAAGGGGGCGAC. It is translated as CASSLAQGGD. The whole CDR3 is CASSLAQGGDYTF.

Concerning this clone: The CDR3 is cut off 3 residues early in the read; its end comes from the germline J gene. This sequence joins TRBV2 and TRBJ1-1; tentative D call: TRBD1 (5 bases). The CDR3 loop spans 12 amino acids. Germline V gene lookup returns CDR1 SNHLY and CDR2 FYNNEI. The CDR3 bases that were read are TGTGCCAGCAGTAGGTCCAGGGAAAAT. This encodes CASSRSREN. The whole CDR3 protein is CASSRSRENAFF.

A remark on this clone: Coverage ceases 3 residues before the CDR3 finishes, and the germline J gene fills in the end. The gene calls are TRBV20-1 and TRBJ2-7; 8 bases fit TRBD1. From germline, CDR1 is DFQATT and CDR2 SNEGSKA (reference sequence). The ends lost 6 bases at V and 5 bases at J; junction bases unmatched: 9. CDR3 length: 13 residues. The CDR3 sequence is CSANPDRGNEQYF. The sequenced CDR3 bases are TGCAGTGCAAACCCAGACAGGGGCAACGAG.

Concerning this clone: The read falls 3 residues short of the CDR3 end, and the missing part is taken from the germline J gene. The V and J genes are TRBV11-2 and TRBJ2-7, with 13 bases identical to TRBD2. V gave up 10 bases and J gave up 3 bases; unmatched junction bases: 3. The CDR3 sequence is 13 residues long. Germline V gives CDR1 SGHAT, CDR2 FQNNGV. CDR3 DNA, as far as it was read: TGTGCCACCCGGACTAGCGGGAGCTACGAG. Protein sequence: CATRTSGSYE. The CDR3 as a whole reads CATRTSGSYEQYF.

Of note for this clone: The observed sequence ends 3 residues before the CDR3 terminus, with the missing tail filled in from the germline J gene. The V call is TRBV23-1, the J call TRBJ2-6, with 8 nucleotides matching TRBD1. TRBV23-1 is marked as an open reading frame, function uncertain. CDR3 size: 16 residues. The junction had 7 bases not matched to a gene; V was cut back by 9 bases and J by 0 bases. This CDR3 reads CASTGGPNSGANVLTF. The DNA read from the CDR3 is TGCGCCAGTACAGGGGGACCCAACTCTGGGGCCAACGTC.

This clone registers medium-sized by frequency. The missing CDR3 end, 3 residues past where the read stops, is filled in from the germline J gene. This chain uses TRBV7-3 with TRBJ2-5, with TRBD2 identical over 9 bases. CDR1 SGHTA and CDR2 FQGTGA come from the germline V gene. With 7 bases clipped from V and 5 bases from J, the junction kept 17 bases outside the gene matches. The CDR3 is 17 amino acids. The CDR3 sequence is CASNHSLWAGGRETQYF. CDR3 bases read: TGTGCCAGCAACCATTCCCTTTGGGCGGGAGGGCGGGAGACC.

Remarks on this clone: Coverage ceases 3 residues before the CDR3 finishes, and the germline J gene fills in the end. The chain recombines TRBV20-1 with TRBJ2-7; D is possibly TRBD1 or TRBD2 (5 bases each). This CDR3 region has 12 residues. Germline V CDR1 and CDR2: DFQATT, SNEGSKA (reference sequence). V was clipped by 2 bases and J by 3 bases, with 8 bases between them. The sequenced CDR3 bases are TGCAGTGCTAGACGAGGGGACTACGAG. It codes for CSARRGDYE. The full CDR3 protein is CSARRGDYEQYF.

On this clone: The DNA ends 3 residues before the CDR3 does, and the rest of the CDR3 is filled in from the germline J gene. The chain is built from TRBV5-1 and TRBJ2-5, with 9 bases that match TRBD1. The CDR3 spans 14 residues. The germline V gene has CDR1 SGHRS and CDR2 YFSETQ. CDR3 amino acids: CASSRTGGTDTQYF. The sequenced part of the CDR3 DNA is TGCGCCAGCAGCCGAACAGGGGGCACAGATACC.

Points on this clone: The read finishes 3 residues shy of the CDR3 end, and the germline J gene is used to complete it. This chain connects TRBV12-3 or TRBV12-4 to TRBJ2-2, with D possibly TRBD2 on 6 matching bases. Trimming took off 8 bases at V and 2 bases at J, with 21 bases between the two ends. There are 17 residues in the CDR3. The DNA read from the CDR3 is TGTGCCAGCCAACCTTTTCAGGGAGGACCTAACACCGGGGAG. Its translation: CASQPFQGGPNTGE. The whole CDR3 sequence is CASQPFQGGPNTGELFF.

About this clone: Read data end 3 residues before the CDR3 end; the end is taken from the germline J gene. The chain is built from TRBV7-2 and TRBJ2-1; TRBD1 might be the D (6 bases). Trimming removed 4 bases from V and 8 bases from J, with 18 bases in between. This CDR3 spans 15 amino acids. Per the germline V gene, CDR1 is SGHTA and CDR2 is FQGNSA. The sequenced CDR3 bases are TGTGCCAGCAGCTATACCCGACAGGTTCGGGATGAG. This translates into CASSYTRQVRDE. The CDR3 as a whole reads CASSYTRQVRDEQFF. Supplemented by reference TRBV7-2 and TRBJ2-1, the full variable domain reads GAGVSQSPSNKVTEKGKDVELRCDPISGHTALYWYRQSLGQGLEFLIYFQGNSAPDKSGLPSDRFSAERTGGSVSTLTIQRTQQEDSAVYLCASSYTRQVRDEQFFGPGTRLTVL.

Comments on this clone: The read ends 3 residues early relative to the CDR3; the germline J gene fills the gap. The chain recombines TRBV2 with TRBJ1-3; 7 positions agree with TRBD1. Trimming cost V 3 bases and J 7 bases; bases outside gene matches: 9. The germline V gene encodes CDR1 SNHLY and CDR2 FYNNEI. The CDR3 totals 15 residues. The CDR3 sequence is CASSDRGTVWNTIYF. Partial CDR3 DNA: TGTGCCAGCAGTGACCGGGGGACAGTTTGGAACACC. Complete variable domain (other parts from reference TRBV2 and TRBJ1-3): EPEVTQTPSHQVTQMGQEVILRCVPISNHLYFYWYRQILGQKVEFLVSFYNNEISEKSEIFDDQFSVERPDGSNFTLKIRSTKLEDSAMYFCASSDRGTVWNTIYFGEGSWLTVV.

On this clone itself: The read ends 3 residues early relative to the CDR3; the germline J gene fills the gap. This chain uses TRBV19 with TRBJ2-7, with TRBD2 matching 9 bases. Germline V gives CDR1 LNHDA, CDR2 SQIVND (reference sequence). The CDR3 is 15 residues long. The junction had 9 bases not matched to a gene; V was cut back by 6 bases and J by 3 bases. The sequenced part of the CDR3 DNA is TGTGCCAGTAGATGGGGAGATAGCGGGAGCTACGAG. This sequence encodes CASRWGDSGSYE. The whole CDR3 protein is CASRWGDSGSYEQYF.

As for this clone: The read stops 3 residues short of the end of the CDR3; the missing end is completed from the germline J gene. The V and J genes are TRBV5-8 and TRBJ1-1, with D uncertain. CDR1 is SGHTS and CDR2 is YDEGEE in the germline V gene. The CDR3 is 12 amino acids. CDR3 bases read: TGTGCCAGCAGCTTATATGGGCGGGGA. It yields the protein CASSLYGRG. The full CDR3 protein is CASSLYGRGAFF.

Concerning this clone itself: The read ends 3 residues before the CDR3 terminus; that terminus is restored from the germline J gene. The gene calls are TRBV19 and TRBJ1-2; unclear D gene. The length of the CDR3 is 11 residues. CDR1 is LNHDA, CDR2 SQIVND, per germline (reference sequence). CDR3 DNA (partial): TGTGCCAGTAATTACAACAATGAC. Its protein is CASNYNND. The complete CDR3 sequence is CASNYNNDYTF.

CDR3 DNA, as far as it was read: TGTGCTAGTGGTTTGCCTCTGGGACAGGGTGCATCCCAAGAGACC. This sequence encodes CASGLPLGQGASQET. The complete CDR3 reads CASGLPLGQGASQETQYF. This chain connects TRBV12-5 to TRBJ2-5; TRBD1 aligns across 9 bases. The read terminates 3 residues before the CDR3 end, so the remaining end is supplied by the germline J gene. The J segment lost 1 base and the V segment lost 2 bases, leaving 11 bases of the junction unmatched. The CDR3 spans 18 residues. Germline V CDR1 and CDR2: LGHNT, FRNRAP.

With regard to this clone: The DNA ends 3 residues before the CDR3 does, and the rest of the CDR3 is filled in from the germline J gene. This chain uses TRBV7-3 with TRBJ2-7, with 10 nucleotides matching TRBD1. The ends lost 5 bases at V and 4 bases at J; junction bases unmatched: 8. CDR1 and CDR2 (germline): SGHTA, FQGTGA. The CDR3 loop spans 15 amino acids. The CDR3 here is CASSAGTGDPYEQYF. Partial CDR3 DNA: TGTGCCAGCAGCGCCGGGACAGGGGATCCTTACGAG.

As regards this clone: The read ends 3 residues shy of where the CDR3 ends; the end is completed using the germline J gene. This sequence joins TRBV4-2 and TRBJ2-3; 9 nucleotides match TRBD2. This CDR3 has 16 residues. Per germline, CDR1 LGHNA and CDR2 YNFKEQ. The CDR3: CASSQGLAGGHWAQYF. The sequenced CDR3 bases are TGTGCCAGCAGCCAAGGTCTGGCGGGAGGGCATTGGGCG.

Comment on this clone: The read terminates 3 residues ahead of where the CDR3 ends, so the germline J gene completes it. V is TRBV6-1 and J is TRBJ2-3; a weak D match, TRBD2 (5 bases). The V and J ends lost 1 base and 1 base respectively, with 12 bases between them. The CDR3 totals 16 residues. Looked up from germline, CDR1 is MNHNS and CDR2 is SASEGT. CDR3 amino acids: CASSEERWAGTDTQYF. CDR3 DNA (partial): TGTGCCAGCAGTGAAGAGCGGTGGGCCGGCACAGATACG.